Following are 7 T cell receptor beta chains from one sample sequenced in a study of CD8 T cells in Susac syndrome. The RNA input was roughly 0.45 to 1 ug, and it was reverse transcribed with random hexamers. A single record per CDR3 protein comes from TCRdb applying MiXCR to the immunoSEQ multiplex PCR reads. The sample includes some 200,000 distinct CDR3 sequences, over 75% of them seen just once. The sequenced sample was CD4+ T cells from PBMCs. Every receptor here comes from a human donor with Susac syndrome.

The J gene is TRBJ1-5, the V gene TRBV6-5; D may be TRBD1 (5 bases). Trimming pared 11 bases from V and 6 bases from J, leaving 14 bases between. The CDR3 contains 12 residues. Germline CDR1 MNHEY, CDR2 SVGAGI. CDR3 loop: CAAGGDSQPQHF. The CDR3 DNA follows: TGTGCCGCCGGGGGAGATTCTCAGCCCCAGCATTTT.

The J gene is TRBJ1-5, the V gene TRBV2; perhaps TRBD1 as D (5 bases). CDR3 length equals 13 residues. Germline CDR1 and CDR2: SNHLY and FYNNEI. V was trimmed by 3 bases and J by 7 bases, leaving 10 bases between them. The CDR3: CASSDRVGQPQHF. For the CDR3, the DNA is TGTGCCAGCAGTGACAGGGTCGGGCAGCCCCAGCATTTT. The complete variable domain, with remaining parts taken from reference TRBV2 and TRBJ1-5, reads EPEVTQTPSHQVTQMGQEVILRCVPISNHLYFYWYRQILGQKVEFLVSFYNNEISEKSEIFDDQFSVERPDGSNFTLKIRSTKLEDSAMYFCASSDRVGQPQHFGDGTRLSIL.

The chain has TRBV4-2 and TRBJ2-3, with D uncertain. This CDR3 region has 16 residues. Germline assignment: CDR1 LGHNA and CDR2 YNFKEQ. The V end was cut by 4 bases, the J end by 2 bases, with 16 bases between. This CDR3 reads CASSPNQDHLTDTQYF. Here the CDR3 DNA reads TGTGCCAGCAGCCCAAACCAGGACCACCTCACAGATACGCAGTATTTT.

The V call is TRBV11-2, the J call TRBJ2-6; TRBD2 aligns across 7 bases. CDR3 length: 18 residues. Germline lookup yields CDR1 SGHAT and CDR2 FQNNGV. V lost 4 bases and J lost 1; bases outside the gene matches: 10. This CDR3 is CASSSLSGGKSGANVLTF. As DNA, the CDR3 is TGTGCCAGCAGCTCCCTTTCGGGAGGTAAATCTGGGGCCAACGTCCTGACTTTC.

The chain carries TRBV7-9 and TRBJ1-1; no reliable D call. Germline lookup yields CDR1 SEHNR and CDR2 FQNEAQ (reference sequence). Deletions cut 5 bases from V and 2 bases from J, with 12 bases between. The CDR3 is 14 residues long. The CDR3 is CASSKRMGNTEAFF. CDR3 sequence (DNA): TGTGCCAGCAGCAAGAGGATGGGTAACACTGAAGCTTTCTTT.

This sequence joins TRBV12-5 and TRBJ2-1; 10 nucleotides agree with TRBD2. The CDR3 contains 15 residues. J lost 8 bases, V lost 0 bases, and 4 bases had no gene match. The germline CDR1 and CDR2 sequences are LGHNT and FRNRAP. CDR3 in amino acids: CASGLVSGRGDEQFF. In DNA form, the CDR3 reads TGTGCTAGTGGTTTGGTAAGCGGGAGGGGTGATGAGCAGTTCTTC. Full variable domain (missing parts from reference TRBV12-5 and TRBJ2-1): DARVTQTPRHKVTEMGQEVTMRCQPILGHNTVFWYRQTMMQGLELLAYFRNRAPLDDSGMPKDRFSAEMPDATLATLKIQPSEPRDSAVYFCASGLVSGRGDEQFFGPGTRLTVL.

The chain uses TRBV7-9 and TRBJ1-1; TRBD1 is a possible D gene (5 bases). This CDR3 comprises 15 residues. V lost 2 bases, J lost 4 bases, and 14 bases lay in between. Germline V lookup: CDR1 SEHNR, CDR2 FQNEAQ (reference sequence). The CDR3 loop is CASSLSTGMTTEAFF. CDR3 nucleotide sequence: TGTGCCAGCAGCTTATCCACAGGAATGACCACTGAAGCTTTCTTT.